These 4 T cell receptor beta chains originate from one sample sequenced in a study of T-cell reconstitution after alpha-beta-depleted transplantation in children. A TCRbeta library incorporating unique molecular identifiers was prepared. TCRdb recomputed calls from the PCR reads with MiXCR, one row per CDR3 protein. The table shows approximately 630,000 distinct CDR3 sequences, with 10% to 15% occurring only once. This specimen was PBMCs, taken before TCRalphabeta/CD19-depleted stem cell transplant. All receptors come from a girl between 2 and 10 years old with congenital amegakaryocytic thrombocytopenia, due to receive a stem cell transplant.

In this sample, this clonotype turned up a few times. This chain joins TRBV6-1 and TRBJ1-1, with unresolved D. V was trimmed by 4 bases and J by 4 bases, leaving 16 bases between them. This CDR3 contains 15 residues. The germline V gene has CDR1 MNHNS and CDR2 SASEGT. CDR3 sequence: CASSAREFSGTEAFF. The CDR3 bases are TGTGCCAGCAGTGCACGGGAATTCTCGGGCACTGAAGCTTTCTTT.

This clonotype was counted at least ten times. The chain combines TRBV19 with TRBJ1-5; D gene uncertain. V lost 1 base to trimming and J lost 7 bases, with 11 bases between them. Germline V gene lookup returns CDR1 LNHDA and CDR2 SQIVND (reference sequence). There are 14 residues in the CDR3. The CDR3: CASSIGRDRQPQHF. In DNA, the CDR3 is TGTGCCAGTAGTATAGGAAGGGATCGCCAGCCCCAGCATTTT.

The rearrangement links TRBV5-6 to TRBJ2-2, with D possibly TRBD2 on 5 matching bases. Trimming shortened V by 2 bases and J by 3 bases, and 11 bases separated the two germline ends. Germline CDR1 SGHDT, CDR2 YYEEEE. This CDR3 contains 15 residues. The CDR3 DNA reads TGTGCCAGCAGCTTCTTGGACTTCCACACCGGGGAGCTGTTTTTT. It is translated as CASSFLDFHTGELFF.

This clonotype was seen ten or more times. The J gene is TRBJ2-7, the V gene TRBV5-6; TRBD2 matches at 14 bases. The CDR3 extends over 16 amino acids. V lost 0 bases and J lost 5; bases outside the gene matches: 4. The germline V gene encodes CDR1 SGHDT and CDR2 YYEEEE. The CDR3: CASSLVTSGRADEQYF. In DNA, the CDR3 is TGTGCCAGCAGCTTGGTGACTAGCGGGAGGGCCGACGAGCAGTACTTC.